These 28 T cell receptor beta chains originate from one sample sequenced in a study of T cells in Graves' hyperthyroidism and ophthalmopathy. Researchers amplified the TCR beta CDR3 regions from RNA transcripts. In the first-round RT-PCR of the TCR CDR3, the HTBI primer set was used. Via MiXCR, TCRdb re-called the multiplex PCR reads, giving one row per CDR3 protein. The repertoire holds 200,000 to 250,000 distinct CDR3 sequences, with 17% as singletons. Sample: blood. The source is a man aged 50 to 60 with Graves' hyperthyroidism.

The chain joins TRBV12-3 or TRBV12-4 to TRBJ2-5; tentatively, D is TRBD1 (7 bases). This CDR3 is built from 15 residues. Trimming left V 2 bases short and J 2 bases short, with 12 bases between. The CDR3, as DNA: TGTGCCAGCAGTTTACAGGGGGGTCGGCAAGAGACCCAGTACTTC. Protein product: CASSLQGGRQETQYF.

CDR3 nucleotides: TGCGCCAGCAGCTTCTACTACATGCCCGGGGAGCTGTTTTTT. Protein product: CASSFYYMPGELFF. The J gene is TRBJ2-2, the V gene TRBV5-1; D unresolved. Deletions cut 2 bases from V and 6 bases from J, with 11 bases between. Germline-derived CDR1 and CDR2 are SGHRS and YFSETQ. This CDR3 spans 14 amino acids.

To note about this clonotype: This sequence may be a read error, since a much larger clone differs from it by one base. The conserved phenylalanine or tryptophan is not found at the CDR3 terminus, so this likely reflects a read error. The chain combines TRBV30 with TRBJ2-1, with D possibly TRBD2 on 6 matching bases. The ends were cut back, 1 base at V and 6 bases at J, with 10 bases in the middle. Germline lookup yields CDR1 GTSNPN and CDR2 SVGIG (reference sequence). The CDR3 has 13 residues. Here the CDR3 reads CAWSDGSGNEQFL. CDR3 in DNA: TGTGCCTGGAGTGACGGGAGCGGCAATGAGCAGTTCCTC.

This clonotype was found many times. The chain joins TRBV11-3 to TRBJ2-2; TRBD2 aligns across 12 bases. V was pared by 0 bases and J by 4 bases, with 9 bases of the junction left unmatched. The length of the CDR3 is 19 residues. The germline gives CDR1 SGHNT, CDR2 YENEEA. The CDR3 loop is CASSLDWLAGGPSTGELFF. DNA of the CDR3: TGTGCCAGCAGCTTAGATTGGCTAGCGGGAGGGCCGAGCACCGGGGAGCTGTTTTTT. Together with reference TRBV11-3 and TRBJ2-2, the CDR3 gives the full variable domain: EAGVVQSPRYKIIEKKQPVAFWCNPISGHNTLYWYLQNLGQGPELLIRYENEEAVDDSQLPKDRFSAERLKGVDSTLKIQPAELGDSAVYLCASSLDWLAGGPSTGELFFGEGSRLTVL.

At least ten counts were recorded for this clonotype. This chain joins TRBV2 and TRBJ2-7; 11 bases are shared with TRBD2. Germline V gene sequence: CDR1 SNHLY, CDR2 FYNNEI. The CDR3 spans 14 residues. Germline trimming cut 8 bases from V and 2 bases from J; bases unmatched to any gene: 5. The CDR3 DNA reads TGTGCCAGCTCAACGGGACTAGCGGCCTACGAGCAGTACTTC. Protein: CASSTGLAAYEQYF.

J is TRBJ1-5 and V is TRBV10-3, with D perhaps matching TRBD1 (5 bases). The CDR3 has 14 residues. Germline loops: CDR1 ENHRY, CDR2 SYGVKD. V was trimmed by 4 bases and J by 2 bases, leaving 9 bases between them. Here the CDR3 reads CAISGDPGNQPQHF. In nucleotides, the CDR3 is TGTGCCATCAGTGGGGACCCCGGCAATCAGCCCCAGCATTTT.

This clonotype was counted only a few times. The V gene is TRBV20-1, the J gene TRBJ2-1; 8 bases line up with TRBD2. In germline, CDR1 is DFQATT, CDR2 SNEGSKA (reference sequence). J lost 7 bases, V lost 6 bases, and 14 bases had no gene match. The CDR3 totals 15 residues. The CDR3 nucleotides are TGCAGTGCCTTAACTCGTGGATCTAGCGGGAATGAGCAGTTCTTC. Its translation: CSALTRGSSGNEQFF.

This clonotype has ten or more counts. The chain recombines TRBV6-1 with TRBJ2-7; D remains ambiguous. The CDR3 has 14 residues. From germline, CDR1 is MNHNS and CDR2 SASEGT. V was pared by 4 bases and J by 0 bases, with 10 bases between. CDR3 sequence (DNA): TGTGCCAGCAGTGCGGCAGAGAGCTCCTACGAGCAGTACTTC. Its translation is CASSAAESSYEQYF.

Only a few counts were recorded for this clonotype. The chain recombines TRBV11-2 with TRBJ2-7; 10 nucleotides match TRBD1. Germline CDR1 SGHAT, CDR2 FQNNGV. Trimming removed 5 bases from V and 3 bases from J; junction bases left unmatched: 16. This CDR3 region has 18 residues. The CDR3: CASSKISGTGARLYEQYF. DNA of the CDR3: TGTGCCAGCAGCAAAATCTCCGGGACAGGGGCCCGGCTCTACGAGCAGTACTTC.

A few counts support this clonotype. Here the CDR3 reads CASSLRLDRGRLGANVLTF. The CDR3 DNA follows: TGTGCCAGCAGCTTAAGGCTGGACAGGGGGCGCTTGGGGGCCAACGTCCTGACTTTC. This sequence joins TRBV7-8 and TRBJ2-6; TRBD1 matches at 11 bases. The V gene's germline CDR1 is SGHVS and CDR2 FQNEAQ. V was clipped by 2 bases and J by 4 bases; unmatched bases: 10. The CDR3 totals 19 residues.

There are a few counts of this clonotype. This chain links TRBV9 with TRBJ2-2, with 8 bases lining up with TRBD2. Germline-derived CDR1 and CDR2 are SGDLS and YYNGEE. This CDR3 has 18 amino acids. V gave up 5 bases and J gave up 4 bases; unmatched junction bases: 16. CDR3 sequence: CASSLRGVHIRGTGELFF. The CDR3 coding sequence is TGTGCCAGCAGTTTGCGGGGGGTGCATATCAGGGGCACCGGGGAGCTGTTTTTT.

Many counts were recorded for this clonotype. The rearrangement links TRBV12-3 or TRBV12-4 to TRBJ2-5; D is unresolved. Trimming shortened V by 6 bases and J by 5 bases, and 4 bases separated the two germline ends. The CDR3 loop spans 10 amino acids. For the CDR3, the DNA is TGTGCCAGCAGCGGGGAGACCCAGTACTTC. It yields the protein CASSGETQYF.

The chain recombines TRBV11-2 with TRBJ2-5, with 12 positions matching TRBD1. Trimming took 4 bases from V and 5 from J; bases not matched to a gene: 5. Looked up from germline, CDR1 is SGHAT and CDR2 is FQNNGV. The CDR3 has 15 residues. The chain's CDR3 is CASSSGTGGYETQYF. The CDR3, as DNA: TGTGCCAGCAGCTCCGGGACAGGGGGCTATGAGACCCAGTACTTC.

This clonotype was picked up a small number of times. The genes are TRBV10-3 and TRBJ1-1; 10 bases align to TRBD1. Germline-derived CDR1 and CDR2 are ENHRY and SYGVKD. V was clipped by 4 bases and J by 6 bases; unmatched bases: 5. CDR3 size: 14 residues. This CDR3 is CAISATGTGAEAFF. As DNA, the CDR3 is TGTGCCATCAGTGCTACCGGGACAGGGGCTGAAGCTTTCTTT.

This clonotype turned up a few times. J is TRBJ2-2 and V is TRBV15; D is possibly TRBD2 (5 bases). CDR3 length: 15 residues. Trimming took 5 bases from V and 7 from J, leaving 17 bases between them. Germline-derived CDR1 and CDR2 are LNHNV and YYDKDF (reference sequence). CDR3 sequence: CATSAFSGRVGELFF. The CDR3 DNA is TGTGCCACCAGCGCCTTTAGTGGGCGGGTCGGGGAGCTGTTTTTT.

This clonotype was counted once. The chain combines TRBV2 with TRBJ2-1, with 15 nucleotides matching TRBD2. Germline values: CDR1 SNHLY, CDR2 FYNNEI. With V trimmed by 3 bases and J by 7 bases, 7 bases remained unmatched. The CDR3 loop spans 17 amino acids. Here the CDR3 reads CASSEWTSGRAVNEQFF. The DNA for the CDR3 is TGTGCCAGCAGTGAGTGGACTAGCGGGAGGGCAGTGAATGAGCAGTTCTTC.

This rearrangement joins TRBV5-1 to TRBJ2-2; 7 nucleotides match TRBD2. Germline loops: CDR1 SGHRS, CDR2 YFSETQ. This CDR3 has 15 residues. V lost 2 bases, J lost 3 bases, and 4 bases stayed unmatched. The CDR3 region is CASSFASGYTGELFF. CDR3 DNA sequence: TGCGCCAGCAGCTTTGCTAGCGGTTACACCGGGGAGCTGTTTTTT. Filled out from reference TRBV5-1 and TRBJ2-2, the complete variable domain reads KAGVTQTPRYLIKTRGQQVTLSCSPISGHRSVSWYQQTPGQGLQFLFEYFSETQRNKGNFPGRFSGRQFSNSRSEMNVSTLELGDSALYLCASSFASGYTGELFFGEGSRLTVL.

This clonotype was counted between two and nine times. This sequence joins TRBV18 and TRBJ1-2; 7 bases fit TRBD1. The germline V gene encodes CDR1 KGHSH and CDR2 LQKENI. The CDR3 is 16 amino acids. With 7 bases clipped from V and 1 base from J, the junction kept 12 bases outside the gene matches. Here the CDR3 reads CASFSPGGASNYGYTF. In nucleotides, the CDR3 is TGTGCCAGCTTTTCACCAGGGGGTGCCAGTAACTATGGCTACACCTTC.

The rearrangement joins TRBV25-1 to TRBJ1-5, with D possibly being TRBD1 (5 bases). V was clipped by 3 bases and J by 2 bases, with 11 bases between them. The CDR3 is made up of 15 amino acids. The germline gives CDR1 MGHDK, CDR2 SYGVNS. This CDR3 is CASSDGGAGNQPQHF. CDR3 DNA sequence: TGTGCCAGCAGTGACGGAGGGGCTGGCAATCAGCCCCAGCATTTT.

This clonotype showed up just a few times. V gene TRBV10-3 combines with J gene TRBJ2-7; 10 bases are shared with TRBD2. The V gene end was trimmed by 6 bases and the J gene end by 4 bases; junction bases not matched to a gene: 9. Germline loops: CDR1 ENHRY, CDR2 SYGVKD. This CDR3 contains 15 residues. The CDR3 is CAIRGGLAGVYEQYF. The CDR3 DNA follows: TGTGCCATCAGAGGGGGTCTAGCGGGAGTTTACGAGCAGTACTTC.

This clonotype has a count of ten or more. The chain is built from TRBV3-1 and TRBJ2-7; D not certain. The germline gives CDR1 LGHDT, CDR2 YNNKEL (reference sequence). This CDR3 spans 13 amino acids. Trimming removed 0 bases from V and 2 bases from J, with 5 bases in between. The CDR3 region is CASSQDPAYEQYF. The CDR3 nucleotides read TGTGCCAGCAGCCAAGATCCGGCCTACGAGCAGTACTTC.

This clonotype was observed a few times. The rearrangement joins TRBV30 to TRBJ1-4; maybe TRBD1 (5 bases). Trimming pared 4 bases from V and 0 bases from J, leaving 15 bases between. CDR1 and CDR2 (germline): GTSNPN, SVGIG (reference sequence). The CDR3 has 16 residues. The CDR3 nucleotides are TGTGCCTGGAACCAACCCGCAGGGCCAACTAATGAAAAACTGTTTTTT. Protein sequence: CAWNQPAGPTNEKLFF.

The chain uses TRBV15 and TRBJ2-1; possibly TRBD2 for D (5 bases). The length of the CDR3 is 16 residues. With 0 bases removed from V and 0 bases from J, the gap between germline ends came to 9 bases. CDR1 and CDR2 (germline): LNHNV, YYDKDF (reference sequence). The chain's CDR3 is CATSRDRGPSYNEQFF. CDR3 coding DNA: TGTGCCACCAGCAGAGATCGGGGTCCCTCCTACAATGAGCAGTTCTTC. The variable domain in full, completed from reference TRBV15 and TRBJ2-1, reads DAMVIQNPRYQVTQFGKPVTLSCSQTLNHNVMYWYQQKSSQAPKLLFHYYDKDFNNEADTPDNFQSRRPNTSFCFLDIRSPGLGDTAMYLCATSRDRGPSYNEQFFGPGTRLTVL.

This clonotype was picked up many times. The chain couples TRBV28 to TRBJ2-3, with 13 bases lining up with TRBD2. In germline, CDR1 is MDHEN, CDR2 SYDVKM. This CDR3 is built from 14 residues. With 10 bases clipped from V and 5 bases from J, the junction kept 6 bases outside the gene matches. CDR3 sequence reads: CATRLAGGKDTQYF. The DNA for the CDR3 is TGTGCCACCCGACTAGCGGGAGGTAAAGATACGCAGTATTTT.

Worth noting for this clonotype: Just one base apart from a much larger clone, this may be a read error. This chain connects TRBV20-1 to TRBJ2-3; D is ambiguous. Germline-derived CDR1 and CDR2 are DFQATT and SNEGSKA (reference sequence). The CDR3 totals 13 residues. Here the CDR3 DNA reads TGCGGTCCCTATAAGGTGGGCACAGATACGCAGTATTTT. Translation: CGPYKVGTDTQYF.

About this clonotype: A much more abundant neighbour one base away suggests this may be a read error. This rearrangement joins TRBV12-3 or TRBV12-4 to TRBJ1-4; the match to TRBD1 covers 10 bases. The CDR3 is 14 amino acids. This chain's CDR3 is CASSLTGGDEKPFF. CDR3 nucleotides: TGTGCCAGCAGCCTGACAGGGGGCGATGAAAAACCGTTTTTT.

This clonotype was counted at least ten times. The J gene is TRBJ2-7, the V gene TRBV10-3; weak D call: TRBD1 (6 bases). V lost 10 bases, J lost 1 base, and 17 bases lay in between. The CDR3 extends over 14 amino acids. Germline CDR1 reads ENHRY; CDR2 reads SYGVKD. The CDR3 here is CATPGTRLSYEQYF. The CDR3 DNA reads as TGTGCCACTCCCGGGACAAGGCTATCCTACGAGCAGTACTTC.

The rearrangement links TRBV9 to TRBJ1-1; 8 bases fit TRBD1. This CDR3 region has 12 residues. The germline V gene has CDR1 SGDLS and CDR2 YYNGEE. V shed 3 bases and J 5 bases; nucleotides not matched to a gene: 0. CDR3 sequence: CASSGTGTEAFF. In DNA form, the CDR3 reads TGTGCCAGCAGCGGGACAGGGACTGAAGCTTTCTTT.